The sequence of this T cell receptor (beta chain) was determined in a study of the immune and genomic landscape of osteosarcoma. Study context: Diagnosis ages spanned about 5-90 years, median approximately 25.

Sequencing used immunoSEQ multiplex PCR; TCRdb keeps in-frame clones, though not all of them. The sample consists of about 4,600 clones, approximately 76% of them appearing once. Germline CDR1 is MDHEN and CDR2 is SYDVKM. The length of the CDR3 is 16 residues. V was pared by 3 bases and J by 4 bases, with 6 bases of the junction left unmatched. Overall study findings and caveats: No matched normal tissue; external skin and blood data served as benchmarks.

Osteosarcoma specimens were post-treatment primary, local recurrence and metastasis tumors from poor-prognosis patients. A remark on this clone: Its antigen is unidentified.

The J gene is TRBJ2-2, the V gene TRBV28, with 9 bases lining up with TRBD1. This TCR was sampled from a human donor with osteosarcoma. The sample comprised osteosarcoma tumor tissue from the femur. Here the CDR3 DNA reads TGTGCCAGCAGTTTTACGAGACAGGGGGGCACCGGGGAGCTGTTTTTT. Its protein product is CASSFTRQGGTGELFF.